This T cell receptor (beta chain) was sequenced during a study of blood T cell repertoires in COVID-19. CDR3 length equals 15 residues. V trimming: 4 bases; J trimming: 5 bases; junction bases outside the gene matches: 7. Looked up from germline, CDR1 is SGHVS and CDR2 is FNYEAQ. In its sample, this clone was seen a few times. Profiled with immunoSEQ multiplex PCR; TCRdb holds only in-frame clones, not every one. The sample lists 92,000 or so clones, approximately 88% occurring once. This TCR derives from a man aged 60-69 years with acute or convalescent COVID-19. Material for sequencing was peripheral blood. The chain couples TRBV7-6 to TRBJ1-5; 8 positions agree with TRBD1. In DNA, the CDR3 is TGTGCCAGCAGCTCAACGGACAGGGCGGATCAGCCCCAGCATTTT. Translation gives CASSSTDRADQPQHF. Filled out from reference TRBV7-6 and TRBJ1-5, the complete variable domain reads GAGVSQSPRYKVTKRGQDVALRCDPISGHVSLYWYRQALGQGPEFLTYFNYEAQQDKSGLPNDRFSAERPEGSISTLTIQRTEQRDSAMYRCASSSTDRADQPQHFGDGTRLSIL.